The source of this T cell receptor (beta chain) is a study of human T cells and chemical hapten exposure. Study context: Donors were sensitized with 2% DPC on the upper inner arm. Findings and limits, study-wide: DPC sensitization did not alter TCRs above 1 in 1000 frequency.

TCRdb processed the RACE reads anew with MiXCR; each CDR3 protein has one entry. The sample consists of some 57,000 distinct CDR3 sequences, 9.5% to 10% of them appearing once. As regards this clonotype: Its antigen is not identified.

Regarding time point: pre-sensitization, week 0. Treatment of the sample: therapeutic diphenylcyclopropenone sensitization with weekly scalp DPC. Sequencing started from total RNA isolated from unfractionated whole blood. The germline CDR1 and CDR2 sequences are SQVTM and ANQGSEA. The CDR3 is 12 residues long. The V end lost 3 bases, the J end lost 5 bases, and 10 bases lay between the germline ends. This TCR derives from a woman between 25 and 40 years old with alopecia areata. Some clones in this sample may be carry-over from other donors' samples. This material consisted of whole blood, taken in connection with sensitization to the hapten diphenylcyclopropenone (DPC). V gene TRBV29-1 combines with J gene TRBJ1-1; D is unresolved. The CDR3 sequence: CSVDSGRTEAFF. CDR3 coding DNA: TGCAGCGTTGATTCTGGGAGAACTGAAGCTTTCTTT.